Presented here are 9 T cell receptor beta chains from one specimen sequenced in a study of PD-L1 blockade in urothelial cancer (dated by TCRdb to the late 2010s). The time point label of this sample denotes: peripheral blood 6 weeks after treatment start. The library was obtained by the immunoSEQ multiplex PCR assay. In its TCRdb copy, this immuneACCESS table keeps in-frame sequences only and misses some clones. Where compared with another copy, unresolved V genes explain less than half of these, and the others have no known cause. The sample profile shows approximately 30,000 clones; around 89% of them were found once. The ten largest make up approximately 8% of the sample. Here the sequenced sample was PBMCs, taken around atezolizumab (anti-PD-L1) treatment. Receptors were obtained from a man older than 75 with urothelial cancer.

The CDR3 region has the DNA TGTGCCAGCAGCTTAATCCTGGCGGGATCCACCTACGAGCAGTACTTC. It codes for CASSLILAGSTYEQYF. This chain joins TRBV11-2 and TRBJ2-7; possibly TRBD2 for D (6 bases). This CDR3 spans 16 amino acids. V lost 2 bases and J 2 bases, leaving 16 bases between the germline ends. Germline V gives CDR1 SGHAT, CDR2 FQNNGV.

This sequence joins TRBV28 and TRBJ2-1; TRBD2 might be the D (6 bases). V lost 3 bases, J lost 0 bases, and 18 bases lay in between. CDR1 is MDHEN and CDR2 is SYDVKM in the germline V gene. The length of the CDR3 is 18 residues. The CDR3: CASSFSPGLGSSYNEQFF. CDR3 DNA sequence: TGTGCCAGCAGTTTCTCTCCGGGACTCGGAAGCTCCTACAATGAGCAGTTCTTC.

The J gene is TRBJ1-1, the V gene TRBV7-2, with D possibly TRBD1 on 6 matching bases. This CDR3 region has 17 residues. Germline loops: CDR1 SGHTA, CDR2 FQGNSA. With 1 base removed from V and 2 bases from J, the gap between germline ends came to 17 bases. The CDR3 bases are TGTGCCAGCAGCTTAGGGCCTCGGGGGGCGTTTAACACTGAAGCTTTCTTT. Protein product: CASSLGPRGAFNTEAFF.

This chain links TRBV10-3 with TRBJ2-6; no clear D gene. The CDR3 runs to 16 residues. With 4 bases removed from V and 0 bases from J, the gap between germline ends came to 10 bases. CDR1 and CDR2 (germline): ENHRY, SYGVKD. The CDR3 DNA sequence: TGTGCCATCAGTGGGCAGGTTGGCTCTGGGGCCAACGTCCTGACTTTC. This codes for CAISGQVGSGANVLTF.

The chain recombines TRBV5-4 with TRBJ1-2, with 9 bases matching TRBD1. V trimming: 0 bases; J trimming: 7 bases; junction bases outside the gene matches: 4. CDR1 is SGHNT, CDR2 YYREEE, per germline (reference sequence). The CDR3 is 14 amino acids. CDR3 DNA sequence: TGTGCCAGCAGCTTGGTAGGGACAGGGACTGGCTACACCTTC. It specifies CASSLVGTGTGYTF.

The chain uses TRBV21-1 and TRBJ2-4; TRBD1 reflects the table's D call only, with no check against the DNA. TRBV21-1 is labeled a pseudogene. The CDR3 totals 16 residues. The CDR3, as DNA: TGTGCCAGCAGCCGGGACACCTTTTTAGCCAAAAACATTCAGTACTTC. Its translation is CASSRDTFLAKNIQYF.

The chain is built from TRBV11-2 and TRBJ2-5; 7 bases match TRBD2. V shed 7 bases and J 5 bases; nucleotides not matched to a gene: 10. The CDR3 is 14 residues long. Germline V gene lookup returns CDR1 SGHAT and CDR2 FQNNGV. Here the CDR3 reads CASTPQPGGETQYF. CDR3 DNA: TGTGCCAGCACCCCTCAGCCCGGGGGGGAGACCCAGTACTTC.

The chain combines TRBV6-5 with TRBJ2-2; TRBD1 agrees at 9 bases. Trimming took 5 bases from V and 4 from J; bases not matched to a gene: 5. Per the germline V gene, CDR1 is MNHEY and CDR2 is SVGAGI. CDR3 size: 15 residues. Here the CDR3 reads CASSNRGLGTGELFF. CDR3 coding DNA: TGTGCCAGCAGTAACAGGGGGCTGGGCACCGGGGAGCTGTTTTTT.

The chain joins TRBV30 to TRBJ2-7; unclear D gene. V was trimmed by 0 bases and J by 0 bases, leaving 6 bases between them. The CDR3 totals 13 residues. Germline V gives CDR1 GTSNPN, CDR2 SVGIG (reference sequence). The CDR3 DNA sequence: TGTGCCTGGAGTGTCGCAGGCTCCTACGAGCAGTACTTC. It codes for CAWSVAGSYEQYF.